This TCR beta chain is drawn from a study of vaccination and CD4 T cells after COVID-19 (dated by TCRdb to the early 2020s). For the study in its entirety: SARS-CoV-2 positivity had been established in the convalescent patients by nasal swab PCR, and mild disease was recorded in roughly 10 of these patients and severe disease in one. Three convalescent patients gave samples both early after vaccination (day 14) and late after vaccination (days 161 to 241). Post-vaccine blood samples were collected a median of 72 days after the second vaccine dose, ranging from roughly 14 to 241 days. Participants got two doses of the Pfizer-BioNTech BNT162b2 vaccine (n=8) or two doses of the Moderna mRNA-1273 vaccine (n=2). Six males and four females were included in the convalescent cohort, with two Hispanic individuals, seven Caucasians, two Asians and one multiracial person represented. In fewer than 12 COVID-19 convalescent patients and 4 infection-naive healthy vaccine recipients, researchers compared the spike-specific CD4+ TCR repertoire from before mRNA vaccination with the repertoire from after. Post-COVID blood samples from convalescent patients were collected a median of roughly 100 days after diagnosis, with a range of about 35 to 180 days.

On the study overall, not on this receptor specifically: Nearly all vaccine-specific clones in convalescent patients (304 of 307) were mono-reactive for SARS-CoV-2 spike rather than cross-reactive with common cold coronaviruses. Only a relatively small number of convalescent patients were included in the study, and early timepoints following natural infection were not analyzed. An increase in the median number of SARS-CoV-2-reactive clonotypes from 20 to 25 after infection to a few dozen after vaccination was observed, but the change was not found to be significant. Among convalescent patients, a median about 86% of the SARS-CoV-2-reactive clones seen after vaccination appeared only after vaccination, which suggests priming specific to the vaccine.

The label giving this sample's time point can be read as: late sampling 161 to 241 days after vaccination in a few convalescent patients. The convalescent patients' positive SARS-CoV-2 PCR tests were from March to December 2020, which was before the Alpha, Beta and Delta variants emerged in the United States. PBMCs were separated from whole blood using Ficoll-Paque Plus gradient centrifugation and then either used fresh or cryopreserved at -140C. Library construction relied on PCR. The instrument given in TCRdb is Illumina iSeq 100. The authors' analysis ran thus. Non-productive sequences were filtered out, and CDR3s that did not start with C, did not end with F or W, or were shorter than 7 amino acids were discarded. Levenshtein distances (stringdist) and unrooted phylogenetic trees (ape) in R version 3.6.1 were used to assess CDR3 homology. TCRdb ran its own pipeline on the public reads, namely fastp trimming at Q25 and MiXCR clone calling, and kept in-frame beta chains. A single entry per CDR3 protein holds the most common genes and DNA from its merged rows. The V and J calls here are based on TCRdb, not the publication. The sample table lists approximately 40,000 distinct CDR3 sequences, 36% of them with a count of one. The top ten hold under 6.5% of the sample.

From the germline V gene, CDR1 is SGHVS and CDR2 is FNYEAQ. CDR3 length: 15 amino acids, cysteine to phenylalanine. Only the CDR3 portion is preserved as DNA: 45 bases, with reading frame beginning at the first base. Unmatched junction bases come to 6, with V trimmed by 5 bases and J by 3 bases. As regards this clonotype: The antigen this receptor binds is unknown. Base qualities are not provided; no much larger clone lies one nucleotide away.

This clonotype was sampled from a human donor who had recovered from COVID-19. The chain is made from TRBV7-6 and TRBJ2-7, with 11 bases in between that match TRBD2. The sequencing here drew on CD4+ T cells from blood, taken about 7 months after SARS-CoV-2 vaccination. This receptor has the CDR3 CASSASTSGDYEQYF. The bases are TGTGCCAGCAGCGCGTCGACTAGCGGGGACTACGAGCAGTACTTC.